The source of this T cell receptor (beta chain) is a study of T cells in Graves' hyperthyroidism and ophthalmopathy. Study results and limitations: A median approximately 6.5 months before onset, the model predicted ophthalmopathy.

This clonotype was found many times. Its antigen is as yet unknown. Amplification targeted TCR beta CDR3 regions from RNA transcripts. RT-PCR in the first round (using the HTBI primer set) targeted the TCR CDR3. TCRdb reprocessed the multiplex PCR reads with MiXCR, giving one entry per CDR3 protein. The data contain around 600,000 distinct CDR3 sequences, 15% to 17% of them singletons. Graves' hyperthyroidism qualified as stable when ophthalmopathy did not progress within 18 months. Trimming shortened V by 4 bases and J by 8 bases, and 6 bases separated the two germline ends. CDR3 size: 11 residues. CDR1 is SGHTA and CDR2 is FQGNSA in the germline V gene.

The chain recombines TRBV7-2 with TRBJ2-1; D remains ambiguous. Sequencing was carried out using blood. The receptor's source is a woman aged 25-40 years with Graves' hyperthyroidism. CDR3 loop: CASSSRYEQFF. The DNA for the CDR3 is TGTGCCAGCAGCTCCCGGTATGAGCAGTTCTTC.